This T cell receptor (beta chain) was sequenced during a study of blood T cell repertoires in COVID-19. Study as a whole: Nucleic acid was either cDNA or gDNA, and it came from T cells, B-cell-depleted T cells, or PBMCs.

Assay: immunoSEQ multiplex PCR; the TCRdb copy retains only in-frame clones and omits some. The table shows around 130,000 clones, with 75% to 90% occurring only once. The germline gives CDR1 GTSNPN, CDR2 SVGIG (reference sequence). CDR3 length: 17 amino acids. V shed 2 bases and J 2 bases; nucleotides not matched to a gene: 9. The sequenced sample was peripheral blood. This TCR was recovered from a man in his forties or fifties with active or convalescent COVID-19. V usage is TRBV30 and J usage is TRBJ2-3; 11 bases align to TRBD2. CDR3 sequence (DNA): TGTGCCTGGAGTCGCAGTACTAGCGGGAGCCCCACAGATACGCAGTATTTT. Amino acids: CAWSRSTSGSPTDTQYF.